This T cell receptor beta chain was recovered during a study of T cells in Graves' hyperthyroidism and ophthalmopathy. As for the study in general: It was at initial diagnosis, before any treatment, that peripheral blood was collected.

Each patient was aged 18 to 65 and had newly diagnosed hyperthyroidism of under 2 months' duration. It was uncontrolled infection, other autoimmune disease, pregnancy or lactation that excluded patients. Progressors' blood was drawn at hyperthyroidism diagnosis, before ophthalmopathy symptoms. Amplification of TCR beta CDR3 regions was performed using RNA transcripts as template. HTBI primers drove first-round RT-PCR of the TCR CDR3. TCRdb re-analysed the multiplex PCR reads in MiXCR, keeping a single row per CDR3 protein. This repertoire shows approximately 720,000 distinct CDR3 sequences, under 20% found once; its top ten account for 16%. A few counts support this clonotype. The clonotype comes from a woman between 45 and 65 years old with Graves' hyperthyroidism that later progressed to Graves' ophthalmopathy. The sample taken for sequencing was blood.

Here the CDR3 DNA reads TGTGCCAGCAACGGGGGATCCCTTAGCAATCAGCCCCAGCATTTT. Amino acids: CASNGGSLSNQPQHF. The chain recombines TRBV2 with TRBJ1-5; possibly TRBD1 for D (5 bases). From germline, CDR1 is SNHLY and CDR2 FYNNEI. V gave up 7 bases and J gave up 0 bases, with 13 bases separating them. The CDR3 sequence is 15 residues long.